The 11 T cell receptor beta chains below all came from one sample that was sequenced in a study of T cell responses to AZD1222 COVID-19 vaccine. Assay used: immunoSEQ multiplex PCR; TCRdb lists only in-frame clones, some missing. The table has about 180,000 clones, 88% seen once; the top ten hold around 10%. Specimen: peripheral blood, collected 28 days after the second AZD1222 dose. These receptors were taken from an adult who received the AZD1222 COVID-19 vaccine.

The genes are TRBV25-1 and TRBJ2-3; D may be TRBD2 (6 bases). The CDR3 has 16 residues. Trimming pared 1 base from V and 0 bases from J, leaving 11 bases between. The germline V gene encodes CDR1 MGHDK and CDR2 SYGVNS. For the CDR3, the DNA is TGTGCCAGCAGTGAATCACGGGGGATTAGCACAGATACGCAGTATTTT. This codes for CASSESRGISTDTQYF.

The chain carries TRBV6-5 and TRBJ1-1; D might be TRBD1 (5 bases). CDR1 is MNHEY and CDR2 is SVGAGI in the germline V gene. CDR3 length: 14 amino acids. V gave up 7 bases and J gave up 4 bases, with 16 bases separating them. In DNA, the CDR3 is TGTGCCAGCAACCCTAACGGGGGTGGCACTGAAGCTTTCTTT. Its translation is CASNPNGGGTEAFF.

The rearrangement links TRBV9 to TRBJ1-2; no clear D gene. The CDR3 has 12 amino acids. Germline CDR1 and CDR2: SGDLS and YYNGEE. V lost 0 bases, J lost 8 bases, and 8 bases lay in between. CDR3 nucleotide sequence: TGTGCCAGCAGCGTAGGGCTTTCGGGCTACACCTTC. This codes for CASSVGLSGYTF.

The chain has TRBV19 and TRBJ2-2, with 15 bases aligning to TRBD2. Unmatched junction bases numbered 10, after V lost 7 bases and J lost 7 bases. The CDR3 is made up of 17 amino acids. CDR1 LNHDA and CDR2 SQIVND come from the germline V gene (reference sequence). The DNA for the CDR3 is TGTGCCAGTAAATTACTAGGGACTAGCGGGGGGATCGGGGAGCTGTTTTTT. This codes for CASKLLGTSGGIGELFF.

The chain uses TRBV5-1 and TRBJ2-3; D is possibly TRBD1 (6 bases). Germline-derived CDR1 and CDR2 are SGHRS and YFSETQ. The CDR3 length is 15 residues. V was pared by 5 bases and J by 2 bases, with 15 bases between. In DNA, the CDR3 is TGCGCCAGCAGTCGAGCAGGGGCTGACACAGATACGCAGTATTTT. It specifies CASSRAGADTDTQYF.

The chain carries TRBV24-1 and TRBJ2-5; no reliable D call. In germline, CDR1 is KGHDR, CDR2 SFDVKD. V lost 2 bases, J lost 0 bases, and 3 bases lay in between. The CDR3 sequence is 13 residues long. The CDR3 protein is CATSDSYQETQYF. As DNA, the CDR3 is TGTGCCACCAGTGATTCGTACCAAGAGACCCAGTACTTC.

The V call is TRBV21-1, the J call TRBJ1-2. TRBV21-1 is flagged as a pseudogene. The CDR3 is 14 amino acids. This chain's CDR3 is CASTFWGRDHGYTF. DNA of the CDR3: TGTGCCAGCACCTTCTGGGGGAGGGATCATGGCTACACCTTC.

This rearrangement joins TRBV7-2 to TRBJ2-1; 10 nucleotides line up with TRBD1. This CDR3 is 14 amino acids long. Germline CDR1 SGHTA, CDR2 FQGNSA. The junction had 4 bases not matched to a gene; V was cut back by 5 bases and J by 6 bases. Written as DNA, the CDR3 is TGTGCCAGCAGCGCCTGGACAGGGGGCAATGAGCAGTTCTTC. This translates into CASSAWTGGNEQFF.

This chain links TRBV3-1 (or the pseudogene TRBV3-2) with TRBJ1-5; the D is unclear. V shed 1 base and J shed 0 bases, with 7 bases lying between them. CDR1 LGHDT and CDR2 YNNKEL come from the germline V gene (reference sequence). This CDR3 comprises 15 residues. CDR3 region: CASSQGFNSNQPQHF. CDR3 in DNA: TGTGCCAGCAGCCAAGGGTTCAATAGCAATCAGCCCCAGCATTTT.

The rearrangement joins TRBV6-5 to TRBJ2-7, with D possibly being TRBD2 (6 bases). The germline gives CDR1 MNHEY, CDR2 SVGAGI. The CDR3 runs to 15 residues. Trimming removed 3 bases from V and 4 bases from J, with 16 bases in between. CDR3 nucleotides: TGTGCCAGCAGTTATGACGAAGGGAGGTTTTACGAGCAGTACTTC. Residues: CASSYDEGRFYEQYF.

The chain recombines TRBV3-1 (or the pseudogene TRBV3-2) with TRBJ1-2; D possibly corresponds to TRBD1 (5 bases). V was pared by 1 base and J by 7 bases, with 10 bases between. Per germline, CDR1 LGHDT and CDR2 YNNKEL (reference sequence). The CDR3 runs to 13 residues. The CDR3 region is CASSQARDSGYTF. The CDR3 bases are TGTGCCAGCAGCCAAGCCCGGGACTCTGGCTACACCTTC.